The 11 T cell receptor beta chains below all came from one sample that was sequenced in a study of beta chain features in type 1 diabetes. Study-level findings and limits: Type 1 diabetes patients had TCRB CDR3s that were shorter (moderately but significantly so) in all four CD4+ subsets.

No antigen has been identified for these receptors. Expressed TCRB transcripts were sequenced because the isolated RNA had all been reverse transcribed beforehand. Repertoires were generated with immunoSEQ multiplex PCR, while TCRdb's copy carries only in-frame clones and drops some. The sample records 200,000 to 300,000 clones, around 9.9% being singletons. The specimen sequenced was naive CD4+ T cells from blood. These receptors all come from a man aged 25-45 years with type 1 diabetes.

This clone was counted a few times. The rearrangement links TRBV19 to TRBJ1-6; 8 bases are shared with TRBD1. The CDR3 extends over 15 amino acids. J gave up 7 bases and V 5 bases, and 7 bases lay outside the gene matches. Looked up from germline, CDR1 is LNHDA and CDR2 is SQIVND (reference sequence). As DNA, the CDR3 is TGTGCCAGTAGTTTGCCGGGACAGGCGAATTCACCCCTCCACTTT. It encodes CASSLPGQANSPLHF.

This clone was observed a handful of times. The rearrangement uses TRBV29-1 and TRBJ2-2; 7 bases agree with TRBD2. The CDR3 runs to 14 residues. Germline values: CDR1 SQVTM, CDR2 ANQGSEA. The trim removed 4 bases at V and 0 bases at J, leaving 2 bases unmatched. CDR3 bases: TGCAGCGTTGCGGGACTATCGAACACCGGGGAGCTGTTTTTT. Its translation is CSVAGLSNTGELFF.

This chain joins TRBV6-4 and TRBJ1-6; D possibly corresponds to TRBD1 (6 bases). CDR3 length: 13 residues. CDR1 MRHNA and CDR2 SNTAGT come from the germline V gene. Between the trimmed V and J ends, which lost 4 bases and 9 bases, there was a span of 10 bases. The CDR3 coding sequence is TGTGCCAGCAGTGCGGTCAGGGGTTCACCCCTCCACTTT. This sequence encodes CASSAVRGSPLHF.

V usage is TRBV10-3 and J usage is TRBJ2-6; maybe TRBD1 (6 bases). Trimming removed 8 bases at V and 4 bases at J, with 9 bases between. The CDR3 length is 13 residues. Germline CDR1 and CDR2: ENHRY and SYGVKD. This CDR3 reads CAIGDTGANVLTF. DNA for the CDR3: TGTGCCATCGGGGACACCGGGGCCAACGTCCTGACTTTC.

This clone was picked up a small number of times. The chain joins TRBV5-1 to TRBJ2-5; D is ambiguous. Germline V gene data show CDR1 as SGHRS and CDR2 as YFSETQ. The ends were cut back, 5 bases at V and 5 bases at J, with 7 bases in the middle. This CDR3 has 11 residues. The CDR3 loop is CASSARETQYF. CDR3 sequence (DNA): TGCGCCAGCAGTGCCCGGGAGACCCAGTACTTC.

The rearrangement uses TRBV4-3 and TRBJ1-2; 9 positions match TRBD1. Germline values: CDR1 LGHNA, CDR2 YSLEER. The V segment lost 4 bases and the J segment 4 bases; nucleotides outside the gene matches: 7. CDR3 length: 15 residues. The CDR3 sequence: CASSLGDREFYGYTF. CDR3 coding DNA: TGCGCCAGCAGCCTGGGGGACAGGGAATTCTATGGCTACACCTTC.

This rearrangement joins TRBV5-1 to TRBJ2-7; 9 bases match TRBD1. This CDR3 has 14 residues. Trimming cost V 3 bases and J 3 bases; bases outside gene matches: 4. CDR1 and CDR2 from the germline V gene are SGHRS and YFSETQ. Here the CDR3 DNA reads TGCGCCAGCAGCTCGGGGGGACAGGGCTACGAGCAGTACTTC. Translating gives CASSSGGQGYEQYF.

The J gene is TRBJ2-1, the V gene TRBV9; D call uncertain. Germline V gene data show CDR1 as SGDLS and CDR2 as YYNGEE. This CDR3 has 16 residues. V lost 0 bases, J lost 2 bases, and 12 bases lay in between. CDR3: CASSVARRPPYNEQFF. DNA of the CDR3: TGTGCCAGCAGCGTAGCTAGGCGCCCCCCCTACAATGAGCAGTTCTTC.

This clone was counted a few times. The chain links TRBV9 to TRBJ2-5, with a tentative D call TRBD2 (6 bases). V was cut by 0 bases and J by 4 bases, with 10 bases left in between. Germline V lookup: CDR1 SGDLS, CDR2 YYNGEE. The CDR3 sequence is 14 residues long. The DNA of the CDR3 is TGTGCCAGCAGCGTAGGCTTGGGGGGAGAGACCCAGTACTTC. This gives the protein CASSVGLGGETQYF.

As for this clone: A read error may produce the germline difference seen at one junction end. The chain carries TRBV7-7 and TRBJ2-5, with a weak D call TRBD1 (7 bases). Germline V gives CDR1 SSHAT, CDR2 FNYEAQ (reference sequence). CDR3 length: 15 amino acids. CDR3 loop: CASSLGGGLQETQYF. The CDR3 DNA reads as TGTGCTAGCAGCTTAGGAGGGGGCTTGCAAGAGACCCAGTACTTC.

J is TRBJ1-2 and V is TRBV7-2; TRBD1 matches at 9 bases. Germline V gene lookup returns CDR1 SGHTA and CDR2 FQGNSA. V was pared by 5 bases and J by 5 bases, with 9 bases of the junction left unmatched. The CDR3 extends over 15 amino acids. The CDR3, as DNA: TGTGCCAGCAGCACTCCGGGACAGGGTATATATGGCTACACCTTC. Translated: CASSTPGQGIYGYTF.